Sequencing of this T cell receptor (beta chain) was carried out in a study of T cells in Graves' hyperthyroidism and ophthalmopathy. Findings of the study overall: The model forecast ophthalmopathy, anticipating it by a median around 6.9 months before onset. Blood shared most expanded thyroid clonotypes above 0.001. A model of 13 V-J features distinguished ophthalmopathy from stable hyperthyroidism.

CDR1 and CDR2 (germline): SGDLS, YYNGEE. The V gene lost 1 base and the J gene lost 4 bases, with 8 bases spanning the gap. The CDR3 consists of 13 residues. This clonotype has at least ten counts. Its antigen is unknown. Amplification of TCR beta CDR3 regions used RNA as the template. The TCR CDR3 first-round RT-PCR relied on the HTBI primer set. TCRdb ran MiXCR on the multiplex PCR reads and lists one entry per CDR3 protein. The sample consists of 650,000 to 800,000 distinct CDR3 sequences, roughly 45% of them appearing once. Diagnoses rested on clinical symptoms, serum thyroxine and TRAb, thyroid ultrasound and orbital computed tomography.

This sequence was found in an adult man with Graves' disease, either hyperthyroidism or ophthalmopathy (not recorded which). Sequencing input: peripheral blood or thyroid tissue (not recorded which). This rearrangement joins TRBV9 to TRBJ1-2; the D is unclear. The CDR3: CASSVNGGYGYTF. CDR3 nucleotides: TGTGCCAGCAGCGTAAATGGCGGCTATGGCTACACCTTC.